Listed here are 24 T cell receptor beta chains from one sample, sequenced in a study of blood T cell repertoires in COVID-19. Assay: immunoSEQ multiplex PCR; the TCRdb copy retains only in-frame clones and omits some. The table has 200,000 or so clones, around four fifths seen once. The sequenced sample was PBMCs or T cells enriched from blood (not recorded which). These receptors were obtained from a woman in her 50s who had been exposed to COVID-19.

The rearrangement uses TRBV30 and TRBJ1-5; a weak D match, TRBD1 (5 bases). The germline V gene has CDR1 GTSNPN and CDR2 SVGIG (reference sequence). With 2 bases removed from V and 2 bases from J, the gap between germline ends came to 13 bases. The CDR3 is 15 amino acids. CDR3 bases: TGTGCCTGGAGTCCCGGGACTCCCGGCAATCAGCCCCAGCATTTT. Translated: CAWSPGTPGNQPQHF. Filled out from reference TRBV30 and TRBJ1-5, the complete variable domain reads SQTIHQWPATLVQPVGSPLSLECTVEGTSNPNLYWYRQAAGRGLQLLFYSVGIGQISSEVPQNLSASRPQDRQFILSSKKLLLSDSGFYLCAWSPGTPGNQPQHFGDGTRLSIL.

The chain uses TRBV2 and TRBJ1-2; D gene unclear. V was trimmed by 3 bases and J by 2 bases, leaving 10 bases between them. Germline V gene data show CDR1 as SNHLY and CDR2 as FYNNEI. The CDR3 runs 14 residues. The DNA of the CDR3 is TGTGCCAGCAGTGAGCTTGGGAGGAACTATGGCTACACCTTC. This codes for CASSELGRNYGYTF.

V usage is TRBV20-1 and J usage is TRBJ1-4; D possibly corresponds to TRBD1 (6 bases). Germline lookup yields CDR1 DFQATT and CDR2 SNEGSKA (reference sequence). This CDR3 has 15 residues. V was shortened by 3 bases and J by 1 base, with 12 bases between the two germline ends. CDR3 nucleotide sequence: TGCAGTGCTAGTATAGGGGGGGGAACTAATGAAAAACTGTTTTTT. Amino acid sequence: CSASIGGGTNEKLFF.

There are a few counts of this clone. The V gene is TRBV28, the J gene TRBJ2-7, with D possibly being TRBD2 (6 bases). The CDR3 extends over 12 amino acids. Germline V lookup: CDR1 MDHEN, CDR2 SYDVKM. V was pared by 5 bases and J by 6 bases, with 11 bases between. The CDR3 DNA reads TGTGCCAGCAGTCGGAGGGTTGCCGAGCAGTACTTC. Residues: CASSRRVAEQYF.

The chain joins TRBV7-8 to TRBJ1-6; D not certain. The V gene's germline CDR1 is SGHVS and CDR2 FQNEAQ. The V end lost 1 base, the J end lost 0 bases, and 4 bases lay between the germline ends. The length of the CDR3 is 15 residues. CDR3 nucleotide sequence: TGTGCCAGCAGCTTAGGGAGCTCCTATAATTCACCCCTCCACTTT. Its protein is CASSLGSSYNSPLHF.

This chain connects TRBV27 to TRBJ2-2; weak D call: TRBD2 (7 bases). Germline CDR1 and CDR2: MNHEY and SMNVEV (reference sequence). CDR3 length: 15 residues. The ends were cut back, 3 bases at V and 6 bases at J, with 14 bases in the middle. CDR3 DNA sequence: TGTGCCAGCAGTTTCTGGGGGGGCCGGGCCGGGGAGCTGTTTTTT. The encoded protein is CASSFWGGRAGELFF.

The chain has TRBV9 and TRBJ2-3; 12 nucleotides agree with TRBD2. CDR3 length: 16 amino acids. Germline CDR1 reads SGDLS; CDR2 reads YYNGEE. The V gene end was trimmed by 3 bases and the J gene end by 2 bases; junction bases not matched to a gene: 4. Here the CDR3 reads CASSARLAGDTDTQYF. CDR3 nucleotide sequence: TGTGCCAGCAGCGCCCGACTAGCGGGGGACACAGATACGCAGTATTTT.

The J gene is TRBJ2-2, the V gene TRBV6-5; D is possibly TRBD2 (6 bases). Trimming shortened V by 7 bases and J by 6 bases, and 18 bases separated the two germline ends. The CDR3 has 15 amino acids. The germline V gene encodes CDR1 MNHEY and CDR2 SVGAGI. CDR3 sequence (DNA): TGTGCCAGCACCCCCTACGGAGAGCGGGCCGGGGAGCTGTTTTTT. This encodes CASTPYGERAGELFF.

This clone is a singleton in its sample. J is TRBJ2-5 and V is TRBV5-6; perhaps TRBD2 as D (7 bases). The V end was cut by 4 bases, the J end by 4 bases, with 20 bases between. The CDR3 spans 16 residues. The V gene's germline CDR1 is SGHDT and CDR2 YYEEEE. The CDR3 DNA reads TGTGCCAGCAGCGATCCGGGGGGCCCGGTCGGAGAGACCCAGTACTTC. It yields the protein CASSDPGGPVGETQYF.

Turning to this clone: This specimen includes other DNA sequences encoding the same CDR3. The V and J genes are TRBV9 and TRBJ1-2; D ambiguous. Trimming pared 0 bases from V and 3 bases from J, leaving 9 bases between. The CDR3 loop spans 14 amino acids. CDR1 is SGDLS, CDR2 YYNGEE, per germline. CDR3 sequence (DNA): TGTGCCAGCAGCGTAGGAGTCGGGGACTATGGCTACACCTTC. Translating gives CASSVGVGDYGYTF.

In this sample, this clone turned up a few times. The J gene is TRBJ2-3, the V gene TRBV2; TRBD1 might be the D (5 bases). The CDR3 runs 14 residues. Germline CDR1 reads SNHLY; CDR2 reads FYNNEI. Between the trimmed V and J ends, which lost 10 bases and 0 bases, there was a span of 14 bases. CDR3 coding DNA: TGTGCCACCCAGCCGACAGCGAGCACAGATACGCAGTATTTT. Residues: CATQPTASTDTQYF.

The sample holds a few counts of this clone. The chain has TRBV29-1 and TRBJ1-1, with D tentatively TRBD1 (6 bases). Germline V gene sequence: CDR1 SQVTM, CDR2 ANQGSEA. With 3 bases removed from V and 5 bases from J, the gap between germline ends came to 16 bases. The CDR3 loop spans 14 amino acids. Here the CDR3 DNA reads TGCAGCGTTGACTCGGGGGGGCTGCGGACTGAAGCTTTCTTT. Protein: CSVDSGGLRTEAFF.

This clone was seen more than once but under ten times. The chain couples TRBV25-1 to TRBJ2-2; the D gene is possibly TRBD2 (6 bases). This CDR3 has 14 amino acids. The germline V gene encodes CDR1 MGHDK and CDR2 SYGVNS. Between the trimmed V and J ends, which lost 5 bases and 3 bases, there was a span of 10 bases. Here the CDR3 reads CASSLRGYTGELFF. The CDR3 DNA reads TGTGCCAGCAGTCTTCGGGGGTACACCGGGGAGCTGTTTTTT.

V gene TRBV13 combines with J gene TRBJ1-1, with 7 bases aligning to TRBD1. Germline V gene lookup returns CDR1 PRHDT and CDR2 FYEKMQ (reference sequence). There are 15 residues in the CDR3. Trimming removed 3 bases from V and 8 bases from J; junction bases left unmatched: 12. The CDR3 loop reads CASSFPLNRGSEAFF. For the CDR3, the DNA is TGTGCCAGCAGCTTCCCCTTGAACAGGGGATCAGAAGCTTTCTTT.

The chain is built from TRBV18 and TRBJ1-4, with TRBD1 as a possible D gene (5 bases). Looked up from germline, CDR1 is KGHSH and CDR2 is LQKENI. The length of the CDR3 is 14 residues. Trimming removed 2 bases from V and 8 bases from J, with 12 bases in between. The CDR3 nucleotides are TGTGCCAGCTCACCAGGCAGGGAAGGCGAAAAACTGTTTTTT. This sequence encodes CASSPGREGEKLFF.

The rearrangement joins TRBV13 to TRBJ1-1; tentatively, D is TRBD1 (5 bases). The germline V gene encodes CDR1 PRHDT and CDR2 FYEKMQ (reference sequence). This CDR3 is 13 amino acids long. V was cut by 11 bases and J by 6 bases, with 19 bases left in between. CDR3 DNA: TGTGCCGCGGGGGACCGTTTCGGCGCTGAAGCTTTCTTT. Amino acid sequence: CAAGDRFGAEAFF. Full variable domain (rest looked up from reference TRBV13 and TRBJ1-1): AAGVIQSPRHLIKEKRETATLKCYPIPRHDTVYWYQQGPGQDPQFLISFYEKMQSDKGSIPDRFSAQQFSDYHSELNMSSLELGDSALYFCAAGDRFGAEAFFGQGTRLTVV.

This chain joins TRBV29-1 and TRBJ2-7; 11 bases match TRBD1. The CDR3 has 14 residues. The germline V gene has CDR1 SQVTM and CDR2 ANQGSEA. After removal of 6 bases from V and 5 bases from J, the junction contained 9 bases not matched to a gene. The CDR3 loop is CSVDRGRGADEQYF. The CDR3 DNA sequence: TGCAGCGTGGACAGGGGGCGGGGGGCGGACGAGCAGTACTTC.

V gene TRBV7-2 combines with J gene TRBJ2-7; D is possibly TRBD1 (5 bases). The V and J ends lost 5 bases and 2 bases respectively, with 10 bases between them. CDR3 length equals 13 residues. Germline CDR1 reads SGHTA; CDR2 reads FQGNSA. CDR3 sequence reads: CASSQGQTYEQYF. CDR3 coding DNA: TGTGCCAGCAGCCAGGGCCAGACCTACGAGCAGTACTTC.

The chain is built from TRBV7-8 and TRBJ2-5; TRBD2 matches at 7 bases. The CDR3 spans 15 residues. Germline V CDR1 and CDR2: SGHVS, FQNEAQ. Germline trimming cut 1 base from V and 2 bases from J; bases unmatched to any gene: 4. The CDR3 DNA reads as TGTGCCAGCAGCTTAGTACGCGGGGGACAAGAGACCCAGTACTTC. It is translated as CASSLVRGGQETQYF. Looking up the rest from reference TRBV7-8 and TRBJ2-5 gives the full variable domain: GAGVSQSPRYKVAKRGQDVALRCDPISGHVSLFWYQQALGQGPEFLTYFQNEAQLDKSGLPSDRFFAERPEGSVSTLKIQRTQQEDSAVYLCASSLVRGGQETQYFGPGTRLLVL.

V and J are TRBV2 and TRBJ2-1; 7 bases map to TRBD2. This CDR3 is 13 amino acids long. V trimming: 3 bases; J trimming: 7 bases; junction bases outside the gene matches: 3. Germline CDR1 SNHLY, CDR2 FYNNEI. Here the CDR3 reads CASSDIGRNEQFF. In DNA, the CDR3 is TGTGCCAGCAGTGATATCGGGAGGAATGAGCAGTTCTTC. The full variable domain, its missing parts supplied by reference TRBV2 and TRBJ2-1, is EPEVTQTPSHQVTQMGQEVILRCVPISNHLYFYWYRQILGQKVEFLVSFYNNEISEKSEIFDDQFSVERPDGSNFTLKIRSTKLEDSAMYFCASSDIGRNEQFFGPGTRLTVL.

This clone occurred a few times. The gene calls are TRBV29-1 and TRBJ1-1, with D uncertain. Trimming shortened V by 7 bases and J by 0 bases, and 6 bases separated the two germline ends. This CDR3 spans 11 amino acids. Germline V gives CDR1 SQVTM, CDR2 ANQGSEA. CDR3 region: CSGDMNTEAFF. CDR3 DNA sequence: TGCAGCGGTGATATGAACACTGAAGCTTTCTTT.

The chain recombines TRBV10-1 with TRBJ2-2, with TRBD1 identical over 7 bases. Germline CDR1 and CDR2: WNHNN and SYGVQD (reference sequence). J was trimmed by 5 bases and V by 6 bases; bases with no gene match: 3. The CDR3 is made up of 13 amino acids. The DNA for the CDR3 is TGCGCCAGCAGCAGGACAGGAACCGGGGAGCTGTTTTTT. Protein sequence: CASSRTGTGELFF.

The rearrangement joins TRBV7-2 to TRBJ1-2, with a tentative D call TRBD1 (5 bases). The germline CDR1 and CDR2 sequences are SGHTA and FQGNSA. This CDR3 spans 13 amino acids. V was pared by 3 bases and J by 5 bases, with 10 bases between. Written as DNA, the CDR3 is TGTGCCAGCAGCTTCGACAGCACATATGGCTACACCTTC. Amino acids: CASSFDSTYGYTF.

The sample holds a few counts of this clone. The rearrangement uses TRBV7-2 and TRBJ2-7; 9 nucleotides align to TRBD1. This CDR3 is built from 15 residues. V was pared by 1 base and J by 3 bases, with 4 bases of the junction left unmatched. The germline V gene has CDR1 SGHTA and CDR2 FQGNSA. In DNA form, the CDR3 reads TGTGCCAGCAGCTTAGTCGGGACAGGGATCTACGAGCAGTACTTC. Amino acids: CASSLVGTGIYEQYF.